The rows below give T cell receptor beta chains drawn from one sample of a study of CD8+CD57+ T cells in acquired aplastic anemia. TCRdb analysed the reads with MiXCR anew, one entry per CDR3 protein. The sample records under 200,000 distinct CDR3 sequences, 48% being singletons. The sequenced sample was sorted CD4+, CD8+, or CD8+CD57+ T cells (not recorded which) from PBMCs. Source of these receptors: a human donor with aplastic anemia. Both conserved end residues are part of each CDR3. The order of the fields is D gene, V gene, J gene, clone size, CDR3 protein, CDR3 DNA. D genes are given only for firm matches. Expanded clones are given a class, and other clones once, few, many or no size at all.

d_call: TRBD2
v_call: TRBV9
j_call: TRBJ2-1
clone_size: NA
cdr3_aa: CASSVTSGRGVEQFF
cdr3_nt: TGTGCCAGCAGCGTCACTAGCGGGAGGGGGGTTGAGCAGTTCTTC

d_call: TRBD1
v_call: TRBV2
j_call: TRBJ1-6
clone_size: once
cdr3_aa: CASGDRENSPLHF
cdr3_nt: TGTGCCAGCGGCGACAGGGAAAATTCACCCCTCCACTTT

d_call: NA
v_call: TRBV29-1
j_call: TRBJ2-1
clone_size: once
cdr3_aa: CSVEQSSYNEQFF
cdr3_nt: TGCAGCGTTGAACAGAGCTCCTACAATGAGCAGTTCTTC

d_call: NA
v_call: TRBV2
j_call: TRBJ2-7
clone_size: NA
cdr3_aa: CASGAYEQYF
cdr3_nt: TGTGCCAGCGGTGCCTACGAGCAGTACTTC

d_call: TRBD1
v_call: TRBV7-9
j_call: TRBJ2-1
clone_size: NA
cdr3_aa: CASSTRQGVDNEQFF
cdr3_nt: TGTGCCAGCAGCACCCGACAGGGGGTAGACAATGAGCAGTTCTTC

d_call: NA
v_call: TRBV7-8
j_call: TRBJ2-1
clone_size: NA
cdr3_aa: CASSLRGSSYNEQFF
cdr3_nt: TGTGCCAGCAGCTTAAGGGGGAGCTCCTACAATGAGCAGTTCTTC

d_call: NA
v_call: TRBV5-1
j_call: TRBJ2-3
clone_size: NA
cdr3_aa: CASSLPRAARDTQYF
cdr3_nt: TGCGCCAGCAGCTTGCCCCGGGCGGCCAGGGATACGCAGTATTTT

d_call: NA
v_call: TRBV30
j_call: TRBJ1-6
clone_size: many
cdr3_aa: CAWSVLNSPLHF
cdr3_nt: TGTGCCTGGAGTGTATTAAATTCACCCCTCCACTTT

d_call: NA
v_call: TRBV2
j_call: TRBJ1-6
clone_size: few
cdr3_aa: CASRIQGSPLHF
cdr3_nt: TGTGCCAGCAGGATACAGGGTTCACCCCTCCACTTT

d_call: TRBD1
v_call: TRBV18
j_call: TRBJ1-1
clone_size: NA
cdr3_aa: CASSQSGQGTEAFF
cdr3_nt: TGTGCCAGCTCACAATCCGGACAGGGAACTGAAGCTTTCTTT

d_call: NA
v_call: TRBV9
j_call: TRBJ2-7
clone_size: many
cdr3_aa: CASSVEDGIISYEQYF
cdr3_nt: TGTGCCAGCAGCGTTGAGGACGGTATAATATCCTACGAGCAGTACTTC

d_call: TRBD2
v_call: TRBV10-2
j_call: TRBJ2-7
clone_size: few
cdr3_aa: CASLRTAGGPGEQYF
cdr3_nt: TGCGCCAGCCTACGGACAGCGGGAGGGCCCGGCGAGCAGTACTTC

d_call: TRBD1
v_call: TRBV29-1
j_call: TRBJ2-2
clone_size: NA
cdr3_aa: CSVGAGQGATGELFF
cdr3_nt: TGCAGCGTTGGGGCGGGACAGGGGGCCACCGGGGAGCTGTTTTTT

d_call: NA
v_call: TRBV7-1
j_call: TRBJ1-6
clone_size: NA
cdr3_aa: CASSSRPLAGIQNYNSPLHF
cdr3_nt: TGTGCCAGCAGCTCCCGACCGTTGGCAGGGATACAAAATTATAATTCACCCCTCCACTTT

d_call: TRBD1
v_call: TRBV12-3/TRBV12-4
j_call: TRBJ1-1
clone_size: NA
cdr3_aa: CASSLQGGTAFF
cdr3_nt: TGTGCCAGCAGCCTACAGGGGGGGACAGCTTTCTTT

d_call: NA
v_call: TRBV25-1
j_call: TRBJ2-7
clone_size: many
cdr3_aa: CASSEFNEQYF
cdr3_nt: TGTGCCAGCAGTGAATTCAACGAGCAGTACTTC

d_call: NA
v_call: TRBV15
j_call: TRBJ1-1
clone_size: NA
cdr3_aa: CATSRDLGGSEAFF
cdr3_nt: TGTGCCACCAGCAGAGATTTGGGGGGCTCTGAAGCTTTCTTT

d_call: TRBD2
v_call: TRBV10-2
j_call: TRBJ2-7
clone_size: NA
cdr3_aa: CASSGSSGIYERYF
cdr3_nt: TGCGCCAGCAGTGGATCTAGCGGTATCTACGAGCGGTACTTC

d_call: TRBD1
v_call: TRBV29-1
j_call: TRBJ2-7
clone_size: NA
cdr3_aa: CSVAKGQGHEQYF
cdr3_nt: TGCAGCGTTGCTAAGGGACAGGGCCACGAGCAGTACTTC

d_call: NA
v_call: TRBV20-1
j_call: TRBJ1-2
clone_size: NA
cdr3_aa: CSAPRWESYGYTF
cdr3_nt: TGCAGTGCTCCGAGGTGGGAGTCCTATGGCTACACCTTC

d_call: NA
v_call: TRBV19
j_call: TRBJ2-7
clone_size: once
cdr3_aa: CASSPQLGYEQYF
cdr3_nt: TGTGCCAGTAGTCCCCAGCTAGGCTACGAGCAGTACTTC

d_call: NA
v_call: TRBV20-1
j_call: TRBJ1-5
clone_size: NA
cdr3_aa: CSARDWRINQPQHF
cdr3_nt: TGCAGTGCTAGAGATTGGCGAATTAATCAGCCCCAGCATTTT

d_call: NA
v_call: TRBV12-5
j_call: TRBJ2-2
clone_size: few
cdr3_aa: CASGRASNTGELFF
cdr3_nt: TGTGCTAGTGGTCGGGCCTCGAACACCGGGGAGCTGTTTTTT

d_call: NA
v_call: TRBV2
j_call: TRBJ1-2
clone_size: NA
cdr3_aa: CASSEGHANGYTF
cdr3_nt: TGTGCCAGCTCGGAGGGGCACGCGAATGGCTACACCTTC

d_call: NA
v_call: TRBV7-2
j_call: TRBJ1-2
clone_size: once
cdr3_aa: CASSRSDRQYGYTF
cdr3_nt: TGTGCCAGCAGCCGATCGGACAGACAATATGGCTACACCTTC

d_call: TRBD1
v_call: TRBV10-3
j_call: TRBJ2-1
clone_size: many
cdr3_aa: CAIRGDRSYNEQFF
cdr3_nt: TGTGCCATCAGGGGGGACAGATCCTACAATGAGCAGTTCTTC

d_call: NA
v_call: TRBV7-2
j_call: TRBJ2-3
clone_size: NA
cdr3_aa: CASTNVDTQYF
cdr3_nt: TGTGCCAGCACCAATGTCGATACGCAGTATTTT

d_call: TRBD1
v_call: TRBV19
j_call: TRBJ1-6
clone_size: NA
cdr3_aa: CASRRDRGNNSPLHF
cdr3_nt: TGTGCCAGTCGAAGGGACAGGGGGAATAATTCACCCCTCCACTTT

d_call: NA
v_call: TRBV2
j_call: TRBJ2-7
clone_size: NA
cdr3_aa: CASSDLPYEQYF
cdr3_nt: TGTGCCAGCAGTGATCTTCCCTACGAGCAGTACTTC

d_call: NA
v_call: TRBV19
j_call: TRBJ2-7
clone_size: NA
cdr3_aa: CASSPGFGLSENIYEQYF
cdr3_nt: TGTGCCAGTAGTCCAGGGTTTGGTTTGTCGGAAAATATCTACGAGCAGTACTTC

d_call: NA
v_call: TRBV20-1
j_call: TRBJ2-3
clone_size: NA
cdr3_aa: CSARGPLGSGYYNEQYF
cdr3_nt: TGCAGTGCTAGAGGTCCTCTGGGTAGCGGCTACTACAATGAGCAGTATTTT

d_call: NA
v_call: TRBV7-8
j_call: TRBJ2-3
clone_size: few
cdr3_aa: CASSLGPGSTDTQYF
cdr3_nt: TGTGCCAGCAGCTTAGGGCCAGGGAGCACAGATACGCAGTATTTT

d_call: TRBD2
v_call: TRBV15
j_call: TRBJ2-3
clone_size: NA
cdr3_aa: CATSSRRLAHITDTQYF
cdr3_nt: TGTGCCACCAGTTCCCGAAGACTAGCGCACATCACAGATACGCAGTATTTT

d_call: TRBD1
v_call: TRBV19
j_call: TRBJ1-1
clone_size: NA
cdr3_aa: CASGTANTEAFF
cdr3_nt: TGTGCCAGTGGGACAGCGAACACTGAAGCTTTCTTT

d_call: NA
v_call: TRBV19
j_call: TRBJ2-1
clone_size: once
cdr3_aa: CASSMRVSYNEQFF
cdr3_nt: TGTGCCAGTAGTATGAGGGTGTCCTACAATGAGCAGTTCTTC

d_call: NA
v_call: TRBV19
j_call: TRBJ1-5
clone_size: many
cdr3_aa: CASSPSRYSNQPQHF
cdr3_nt: TGTGCCAGTAGCCCGTCACGGTATAGCAATCAGCCCCAGCATTTT

d_call: NA
v_call: TRBV19
j_call: TRBJ2-1
clone_size: once
cdr3_aa: CASSIDKGSYNEQFF
cdr3_nt: TGTGCCAGTAGTATAGACAAGGGCTCCTACAATGAGCAGTTCTTC

d_call: TRBD2
v_call: TRBV2
j_call: TRBJ2-3
clone_size: many
cdr3_aa: CASSEARSGSARGTDTQYF
cdr3_nt: TGTGCCAGCAGTGAAGCGCGCAGCGGGAGCGCACGTGGGACAGATACGCAGTATTTT

d_call: TRBD1
v_call: TRBV5-5
j_call: TRBJ1-4
clone_size: few
cdr3_aa: CASSLQGAWEKLFF
cdr3_nt: TGTGCCAGCAGTTTACAGGGGGCATGGGAAAAACTGTTTTTT

d_call: NA
v_call: TRBV10-1
j_call: TRBJ2-7
clone_size: NA
cdr3_aa: CASSEGSQGDEQYF
cdr3_nt: TGCGCCAGCAGTGAGGGTTCCCAAGGCGACGAGCAGTACTTC

d_call: NA
v_call: TRBV20-1
j_call: TRBJ1-1
clone_size: once
cdr3_aa: CSARQGLGNTEAFF
cdr3_nt: TGCAGTGCTAGACAGGGGTTGGGGAACACTGAAGCTTTCTTT

d_call: NA
v_call: TRBV2
j_call: TRBJ2-1
clone_size: NA
cdr3_aa: CASSPRTAVGGEQFF
cdr3_nt: TGTGCCAGCAGCCCAAGAACCGCGGTGGGCGGTGAGCAGTTCTTC

d_call: NA
v_call: TRBV15
j_call: TRBJ2-5
clone_size: few
cdr3_aa: CATSRGDTGGEETQYF
cdr3_nt: TGTGCCACCAGCAGAGGGGACACGGGTGGCGAAGAGACCCAGTACTTC

d_call: NA
v_call: TRBV10-2
j_call: TRBJ1-1
clone_size: NA
cdr3_aa: CASSVVAVGDEAFF
cdr3_nt: TGCGCCAGCAGTGTCGTCGCGGTGGGGGATGAAGCTTTCTTT

d_call: TRBD2
v_call: TRBV2
j_call: TRBJ2-1
clone_size: NA
cdr3_aa: CASSAGAYNEQFF
cdr3_nt: TGTGCCAGCAGCGCGGGAGCCTACAATGAGCAGTTCTTC